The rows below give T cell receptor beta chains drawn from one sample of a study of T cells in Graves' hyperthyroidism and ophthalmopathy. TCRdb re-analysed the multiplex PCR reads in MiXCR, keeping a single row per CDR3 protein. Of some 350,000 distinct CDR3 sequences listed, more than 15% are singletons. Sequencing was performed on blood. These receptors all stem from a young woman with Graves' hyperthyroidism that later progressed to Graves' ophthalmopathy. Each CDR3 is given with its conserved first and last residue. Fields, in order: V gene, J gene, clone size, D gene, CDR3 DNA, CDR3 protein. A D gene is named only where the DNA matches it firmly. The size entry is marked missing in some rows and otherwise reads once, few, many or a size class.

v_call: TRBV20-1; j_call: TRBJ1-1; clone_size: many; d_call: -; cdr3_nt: TGCAGTGCTAGAACCGTAGGGGCAATAAACACTGAAGCTTTCTTT; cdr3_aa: CSARTVGAINTEAFF
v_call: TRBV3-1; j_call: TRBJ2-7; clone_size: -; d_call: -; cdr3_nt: TGTGCCAGCAGCCAAACCCCGGGACTCCACGAGCAGTACTTC; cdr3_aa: CASSQTPGLHEQYF
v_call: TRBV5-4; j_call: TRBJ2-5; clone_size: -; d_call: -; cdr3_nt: TGTGCCAGCAGCTTGGTTTTGCACGACCAAGAGACCCAGTACTTC; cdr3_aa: CASSLVLHDQETQYF
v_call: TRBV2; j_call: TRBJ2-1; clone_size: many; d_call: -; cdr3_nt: TGTGTCAGCTTTCTGACAGAGGGACCGGGGAATGAGCAGTTCTTC; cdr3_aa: CVSFLTEGPGNEQFF
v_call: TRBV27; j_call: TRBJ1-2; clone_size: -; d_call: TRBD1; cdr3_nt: TGTGCCAGCAGTTGGACAGGGGAGGACTATGGCTACACCTTC; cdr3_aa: CASSWTGEDYGYTF
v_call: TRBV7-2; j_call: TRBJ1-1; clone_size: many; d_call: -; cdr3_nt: TGTGCCAGCAGCTTAGCTCAGGGCGTGGGTGAAGCTTTCTTT; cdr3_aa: CASSLAQGVGEAFF
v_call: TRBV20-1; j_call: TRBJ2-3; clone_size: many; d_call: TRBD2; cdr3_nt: TGCAGTGCTAGCCGGGGACTAGCTCACACAGATACGCAGTATTTT; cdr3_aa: CSASRGLAHTDTQYF
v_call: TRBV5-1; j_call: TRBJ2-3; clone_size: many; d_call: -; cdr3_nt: TGCGCCAGCAGCTTGGCGCTGAGGGGGACAGATACGCAGTATTTT; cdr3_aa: CASSLALRGTDTQYF
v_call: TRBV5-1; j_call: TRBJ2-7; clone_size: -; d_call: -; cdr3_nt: TGCGGCAGCAGCTTGGGATCTACCTACGAGCAGTACTTC; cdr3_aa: CGSSLGSTYEQYF
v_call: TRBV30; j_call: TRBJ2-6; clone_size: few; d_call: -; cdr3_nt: TGTGCCTGGACTCAGGCGACCTCTGGGGCCAACGTCCTGACTTTC; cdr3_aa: CAWTQATSGANVLTF
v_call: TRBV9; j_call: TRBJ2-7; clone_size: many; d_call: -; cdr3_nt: TGTGCCAGCAGCGTAGAGCCAGGGAGGTCCTACGAGCAGTACTTC; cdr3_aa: CASSVEPGRSYEQYF
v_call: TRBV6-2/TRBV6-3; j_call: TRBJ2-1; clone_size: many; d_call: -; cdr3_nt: TGTGCCAGCAGTTTCGTATACTTGAGCTCCTACAATGAGCAGTTCTTC; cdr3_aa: CASSFVYLSSYNEQFF
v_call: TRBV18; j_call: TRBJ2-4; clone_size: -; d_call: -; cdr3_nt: TGTGCCAGCTCACTTGGAGAAGCCAAAAACATTCAGTACTTC; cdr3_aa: CASSLGEAKNIQYF
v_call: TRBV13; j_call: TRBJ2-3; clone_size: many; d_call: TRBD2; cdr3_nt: TGTGCCAGCAGCTCATCCGGGACTAGGGGAGATACGCAGTATTTT; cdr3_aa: CASSSSGTRGDTQYF
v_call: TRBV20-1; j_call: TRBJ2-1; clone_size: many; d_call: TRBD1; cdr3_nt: TGCAGTGCTACCCACAGGGGGAGTGAGCAGTTCTTC; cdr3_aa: CSATHRGSEQFF
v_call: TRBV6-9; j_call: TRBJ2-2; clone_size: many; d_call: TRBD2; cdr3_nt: TGTGCCAGCAGTTATATTAGCGGGAGAACCGGGGAGCTGTTTTTT; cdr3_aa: CASSYISGRTGELFF
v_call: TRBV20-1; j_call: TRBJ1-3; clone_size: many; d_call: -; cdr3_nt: TGCAGTGCTAAGGACCTAGCCCGACCCTCTGGAAACACCATATATTTT; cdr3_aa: CSAKDLARPSGNTIYF
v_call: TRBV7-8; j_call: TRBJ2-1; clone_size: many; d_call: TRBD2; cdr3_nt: TGTGCCAGCAGCTTAGCGCGGGCGGGAGGCCCGTTAAACTACAATGAGCAGTTCTTC; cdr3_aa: CASSLARAGGPLNYNEQFF
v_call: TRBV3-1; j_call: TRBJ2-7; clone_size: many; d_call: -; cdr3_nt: TGTGCCAGCAGCCAAGCGTCCGGGCCGGGCGAGCAGTACTTC; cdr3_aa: CASSQASGPGEQYF
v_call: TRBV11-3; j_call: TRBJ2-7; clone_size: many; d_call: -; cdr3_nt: TGTGCCAGCAGCCCCCCCCCCCCCAACGAGCAGTACTTC; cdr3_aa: CASSPPPPNEQYF
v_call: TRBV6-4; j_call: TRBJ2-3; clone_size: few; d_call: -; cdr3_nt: TGTGCCAGCAGTGACAAGGCAGGGGGCACAGATACGCAGTATTTT; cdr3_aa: CASSDKAGGTDTQYF
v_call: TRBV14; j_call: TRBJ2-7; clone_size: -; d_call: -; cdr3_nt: TGTGCCAGCAGCCCGGGGGTGGTTTACGAGCAGTACTTC; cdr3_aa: CASSPGVVYEQYF
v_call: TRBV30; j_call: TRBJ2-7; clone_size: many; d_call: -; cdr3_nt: TGTGCCTGGAGTCTGGGCTCCTACGAGCAGTACTTC; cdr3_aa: CAWSLGSYEQYF
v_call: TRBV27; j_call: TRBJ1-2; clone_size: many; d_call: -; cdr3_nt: TGTGCCAGCACGTCGACCCCCACGGGGCCCTATGGCTACACCTTC; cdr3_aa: CASTSTPTGPYGYTF
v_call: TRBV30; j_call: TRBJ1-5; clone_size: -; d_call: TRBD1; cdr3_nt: TGTGCCTGGAGGGCCCGACAGGGGGTAAATCAGCCCCAGCATTTT; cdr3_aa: CAWRARQGVNQPQHF
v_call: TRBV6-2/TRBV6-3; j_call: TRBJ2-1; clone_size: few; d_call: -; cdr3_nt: TGTGCCAGCAGTGATACGCAATTAGGCTCCTACAATGAGCAGTTCTTC; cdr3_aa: CASSDTQLGSYNEQFF
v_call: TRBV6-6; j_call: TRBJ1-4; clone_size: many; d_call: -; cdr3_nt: TGTGCCAGCAGTTACTCCACAGTCGCTGAAAAACTGTTTTTT; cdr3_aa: CASSYSTVAEKLFF
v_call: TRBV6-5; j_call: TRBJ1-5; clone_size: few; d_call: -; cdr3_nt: TGTGCCAGCAGTTATAGGGGCGCGGATCAGCCCCAGCATTTT; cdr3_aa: CASSYRGADQPQHF
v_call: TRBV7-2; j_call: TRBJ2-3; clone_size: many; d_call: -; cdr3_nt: TGTGCCAGCAGCGACTTGTTCACAGATACGCAGTATTTT; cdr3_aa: CASSDLFTDTQYF
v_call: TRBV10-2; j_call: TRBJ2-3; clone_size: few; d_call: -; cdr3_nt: TGCGCCAGCAGTGTTTCTTTCACAGGGTTGCGAACAGATACGCAGTATTTT; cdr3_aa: CASSVSFTGLRTDTQYF
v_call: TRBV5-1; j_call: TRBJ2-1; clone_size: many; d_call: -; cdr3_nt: TGCGCCAGCAGCTTGGGTCGGTCCCCGACAGGACCCAACAATGAGCAGTTCTTC; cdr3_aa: CASSLGRSPTGPNNEQFF
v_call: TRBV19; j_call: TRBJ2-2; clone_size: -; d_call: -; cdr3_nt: TGTGCCAGTAGTACGGGGGTGGGCGCAGAGCTGTTTTTT; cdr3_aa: CASSTGVGAELFF
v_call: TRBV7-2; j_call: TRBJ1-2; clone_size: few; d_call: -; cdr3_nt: TGTGCCAGCAGCTTAGATGTGAGAGGGGTCCATGGCTACACCTTC; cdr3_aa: CASSLDVRGVHGYTF
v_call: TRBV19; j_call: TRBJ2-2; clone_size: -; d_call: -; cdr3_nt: TGTGCCAGTAGTATCGGAGGAACCACCGGGGAGCTGTTTTTT; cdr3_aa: CASSIGGTTGELFF
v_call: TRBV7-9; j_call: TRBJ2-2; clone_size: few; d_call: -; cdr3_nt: TGTGCCAGCAGCTTACAGGTTGCTGTCACCGGGGAGCTGTTTTTT; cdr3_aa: CASSLQVAVTGELFF
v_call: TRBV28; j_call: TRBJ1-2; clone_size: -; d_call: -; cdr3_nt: TGCGCCAGCAGCCAAGATAATGGGGGCTATGGCTACACCTTC; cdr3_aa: CASSQDNGGYGYTF
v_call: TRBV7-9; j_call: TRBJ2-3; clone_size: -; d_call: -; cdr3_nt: TGTGCCAGCATCCGGCTAGCCACAGATACGCAGTATTTT; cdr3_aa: CASIRLATDTQYF
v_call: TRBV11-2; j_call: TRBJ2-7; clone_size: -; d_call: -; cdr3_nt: TGTGCCAGCAGCTTAGCCCCATACCGGGGAGACGAGCAGTACTTC; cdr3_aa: CASSLAPYRGDEQYF
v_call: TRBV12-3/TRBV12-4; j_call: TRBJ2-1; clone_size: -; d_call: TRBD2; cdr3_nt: TGTGCCAGCGCGGGGACTAGCGGGAGCAATGAGCAGTTCTTC; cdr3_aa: CASAGTSGSNEQFF
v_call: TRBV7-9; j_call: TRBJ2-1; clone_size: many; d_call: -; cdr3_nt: TGTGCCAGCAGCTTATGGGTAGTATCGGACAATGAGCAGTTCTTC; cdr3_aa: CASSLWVVSDNEQFF
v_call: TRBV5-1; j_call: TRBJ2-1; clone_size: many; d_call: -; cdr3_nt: TGCGCCAGCAGCTTGCCAACGCCCAAGTCCTACAATGAGCAGTTCTTC; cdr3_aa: CASSLPTPKSYNEQFF
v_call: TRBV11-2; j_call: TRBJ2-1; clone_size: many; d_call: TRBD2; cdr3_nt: TGTGCCAGCAGAGAAGCGGGAGGGCCCCGTGAGCAGTTCTTC; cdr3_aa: CASREAGGPREQFF
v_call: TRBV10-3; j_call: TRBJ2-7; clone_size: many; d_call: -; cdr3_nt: TGTGCCATCAGTGAGACCCTTTGGGACTTTTACGAGCAGTACTTC; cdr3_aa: CAISETLWDFYEQYF
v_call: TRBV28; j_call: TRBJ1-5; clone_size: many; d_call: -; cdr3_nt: TGTGCCAGCAGTTTAGACAGGATAAATCAGCCCCAGCATTTT; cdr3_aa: CASSLDRINQPQHF